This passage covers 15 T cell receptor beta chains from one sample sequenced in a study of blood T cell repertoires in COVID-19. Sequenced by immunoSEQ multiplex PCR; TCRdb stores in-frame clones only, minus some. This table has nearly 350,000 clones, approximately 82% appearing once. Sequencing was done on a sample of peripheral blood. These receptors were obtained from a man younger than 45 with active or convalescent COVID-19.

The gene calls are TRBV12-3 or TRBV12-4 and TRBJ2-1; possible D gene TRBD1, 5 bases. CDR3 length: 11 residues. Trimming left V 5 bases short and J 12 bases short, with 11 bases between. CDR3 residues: CASSRTPWQFF. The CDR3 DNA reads TGTGCCAGCAGTCGGACACCCTGGCAGTTCTTC.

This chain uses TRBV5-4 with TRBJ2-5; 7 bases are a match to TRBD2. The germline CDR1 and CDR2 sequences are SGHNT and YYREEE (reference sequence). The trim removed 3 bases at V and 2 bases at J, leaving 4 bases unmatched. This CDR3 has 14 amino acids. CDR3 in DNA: TGTGCCAGCAGCTCCCAGCGGGGTCAAGAGACCCAGTACTTC. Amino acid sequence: CASSSQRGQETQYF.

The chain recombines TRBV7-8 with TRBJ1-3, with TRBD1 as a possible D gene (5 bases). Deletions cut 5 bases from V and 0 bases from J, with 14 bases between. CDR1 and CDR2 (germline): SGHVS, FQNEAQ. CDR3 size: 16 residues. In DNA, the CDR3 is TGTGCCAGCAGCCGGACCAGGGTAGGCTCTGGAAACACCATATATTTT. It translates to CASSRTRVGSGNTIYF.

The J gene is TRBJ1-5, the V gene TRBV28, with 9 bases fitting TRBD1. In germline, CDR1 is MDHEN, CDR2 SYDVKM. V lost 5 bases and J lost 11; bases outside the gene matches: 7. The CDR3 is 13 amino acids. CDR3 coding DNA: TGTGCCAGCAGTAATACAGGGGGCGGGTCCCAGCATTTT. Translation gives CASSNTGGGSQHF.

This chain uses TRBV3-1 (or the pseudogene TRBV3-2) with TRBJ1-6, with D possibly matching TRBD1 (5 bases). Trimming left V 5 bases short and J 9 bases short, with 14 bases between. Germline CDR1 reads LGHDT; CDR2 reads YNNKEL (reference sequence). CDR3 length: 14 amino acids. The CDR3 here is CASSGAGEGSPLHF. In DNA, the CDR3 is TGTGCCAGCAGCGGGGCTGGGGAAGGTTCACCCCTCCACTTT.

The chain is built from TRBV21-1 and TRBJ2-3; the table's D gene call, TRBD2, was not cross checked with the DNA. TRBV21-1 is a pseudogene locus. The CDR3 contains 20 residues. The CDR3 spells CASTQGTGTSGPNVSDTQYF. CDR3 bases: TGTGCCAGCACCCAAGGGACCGGGACTAGCGGGCCCAATGTTTCAGATACGCAGTATTTT.

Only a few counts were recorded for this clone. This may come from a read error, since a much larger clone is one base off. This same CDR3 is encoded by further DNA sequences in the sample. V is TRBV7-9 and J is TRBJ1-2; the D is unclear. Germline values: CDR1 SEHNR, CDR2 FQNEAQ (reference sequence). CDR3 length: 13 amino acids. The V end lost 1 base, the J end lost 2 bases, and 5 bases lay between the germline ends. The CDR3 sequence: CASSLVQNYGYTF. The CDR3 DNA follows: TGTGCCAGCAGCTTAGTACAGAACTATGGCTACACCTTC.

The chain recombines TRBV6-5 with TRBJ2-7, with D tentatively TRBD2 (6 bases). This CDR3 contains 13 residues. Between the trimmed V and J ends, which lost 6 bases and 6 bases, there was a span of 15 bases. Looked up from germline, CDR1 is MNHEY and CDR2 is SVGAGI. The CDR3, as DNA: TGTGCCAGCAGGCGGGGTACGGGTCTCGAGCAGTACTTC. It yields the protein CASRRGTGLEQYF.

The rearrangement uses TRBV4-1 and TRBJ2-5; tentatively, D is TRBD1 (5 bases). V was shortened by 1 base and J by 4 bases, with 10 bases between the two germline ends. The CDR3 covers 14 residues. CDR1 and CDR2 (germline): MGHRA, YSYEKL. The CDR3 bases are TGCGCCAGCAGCCAAGGTCAGGGTGCAGAGACCCAGTACTTC. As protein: CASSQGQGAETQYF.

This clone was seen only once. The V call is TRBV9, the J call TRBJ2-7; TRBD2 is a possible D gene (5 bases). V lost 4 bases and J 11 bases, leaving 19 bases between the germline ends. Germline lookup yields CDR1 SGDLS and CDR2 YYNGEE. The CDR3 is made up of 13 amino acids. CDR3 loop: CASSLGQAPREYF. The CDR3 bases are TGTGCCAGCAGCCTAGGGCAGGCTCCGCGGGAGTACTTC.

CDR3 DNA sequence: TGTGCCAGCAGTTTATCGGGGCTACTGAACACTGAAGCTTTCTTT. Translated: CASSLSGLLNTEAFF. V usage is TRBV27 and J usage is TRBJ1-1; perhaps TRBD1 as D (5 bases). The V end was cut by 0 bases, the J end by 0 bases, with 8 bases between. CDR1 and CDR2 (germline): MNHEY, SMNVEV (reference sequence). CDR3 size: 15 residues.

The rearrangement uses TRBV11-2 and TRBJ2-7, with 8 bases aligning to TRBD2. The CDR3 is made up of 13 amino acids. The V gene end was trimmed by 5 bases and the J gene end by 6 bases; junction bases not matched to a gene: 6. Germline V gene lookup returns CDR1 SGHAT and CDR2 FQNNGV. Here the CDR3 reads CASSPTSVGEQYF. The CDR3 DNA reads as TGTGCCAGCAGCCCGACTAGCGTCGGCGAGCAGTACTTC.

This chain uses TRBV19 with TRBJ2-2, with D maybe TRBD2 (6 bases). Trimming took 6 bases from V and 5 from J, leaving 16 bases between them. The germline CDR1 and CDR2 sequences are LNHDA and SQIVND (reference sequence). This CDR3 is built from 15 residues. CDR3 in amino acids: CASRVTSSSTGELFF. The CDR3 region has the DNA TGTGCCAGTAGGGTCACTAGCTCCTCAACCGGGGAGCTGTTTTTT. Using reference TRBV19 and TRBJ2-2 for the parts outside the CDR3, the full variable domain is DGGITQSPKYLFRKEGQNVTLSCEQNLNHDAMYWYRQDPGQGLRLIYYSQIVNDFQKGDIAEGYSVSREKKESFPLTVTSAQKNPTAFYLCASRVTSSSTGELFFGEGSRLTVL.

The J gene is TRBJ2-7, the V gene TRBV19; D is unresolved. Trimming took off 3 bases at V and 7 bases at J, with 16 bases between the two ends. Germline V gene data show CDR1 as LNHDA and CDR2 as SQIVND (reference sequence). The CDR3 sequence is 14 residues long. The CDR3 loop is CASSISLAALEQYF. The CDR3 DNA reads TGTGCCAGTAGTATTAGTCTGGCGGCACTAGAGCAGTACTTC.

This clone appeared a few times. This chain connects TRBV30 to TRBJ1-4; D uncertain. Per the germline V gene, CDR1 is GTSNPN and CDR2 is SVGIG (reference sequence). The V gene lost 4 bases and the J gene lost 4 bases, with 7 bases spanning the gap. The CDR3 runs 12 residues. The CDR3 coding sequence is TGTGCCTGGAAGGCGGGTAATGAAAAACTGTTTTTT. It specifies CAWKAGNEKLFF. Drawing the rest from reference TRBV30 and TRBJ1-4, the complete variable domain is SQTIHQWPATLVQPVGSPLSLECTVEGTSNPNLYWYRQAAGRGLQLLFYSVGIGQISSEVPQNLSASRPQDRQFILSSKKLLLSDSGFYLCAWKAGNEKLFFGSGTQLSVL.